This T cell receptor beta chain comes out of a study of OX40 agonist ivuxolimab in advanced cancers. Study overall: In this cohort, patients received ivuxolimab, an agonistic anti-OX40 (CD134) antibody. The dose-escalation cohort was over 65% male, with a mean age of around 60 years, ranging about 23 to 90. Patients assigned to dose escalation were diagnosed with hepatocellular carcinoma, melanoma, renal cell or head and neck cancer. General observations from the study: More expanded clones were seen, on average, in CD8+ T cells than in CD4+.

Profiling relied on immunoSEQ multiplex PCR, and the TCRdb table lists in-frame clones only, not all of them. The table records roughly 86,000 clones, around 86% of them present only once. With 5 bases clipped from V and 7 bases from J, the junction kept 8 bases outside the gene matches. Looked up from germline, CDR1 is SEHNR and CDR2 is FQNEAQ (reference sequence). This CDR3 comprises 14 residues. On this clone: Its antigen is unknown.

This rearrangement joins TRBV7-9 to TRBJ1-5, with 7 positions matching TRBD1. This TCR was sampled from an adult with an advanced solid tumor such as melanoma, head and neck, liver or kidney cancer. Specimen: CD4+ or CD8+ T cells sorted from blood, collected in a trial of the OX40 agonist ivuxolimab. CDR3 sequence (DNA): TGTGCCAGCAGCCAGGGGGGGTCACGGCAGCCCCAGCATTTT. Its protein product is CASSQGGSRQPQHF.